This T cell receptor beta chain was recorded in a study of beta chain features in type 1 diabetes. Concerning this clone: The antigen is undetermined.

CD4+ naive, central memory, regulatory and stem cell-like memory cells were sorted via CD45RO/CCR7/CD25/CD127/CD95/CD27. Expressed TCRB transcripts were sequenced because the isolated RNA had all been reverse transcribed beforehand. Profiled with immunoSEQ multiplex PCR; TCRdb holds only in-frame clones, not every one. The data show under 300,000 clones, with 20% seen just once and about 0.027% held by the top ten. Regarding the study as a whole: The study found moderately but significantly shorter TCRB CDR3s in all four CD4+ subsets of Type 1 diabetes patients.

Sequenced input: naive CD4+ T cells from blood. This TCR was recovered from a woman between 35 and 50 years old with type 1 diabetes.

The CDR3 loop reads CASSSGQSTDTQYF. As DNA, the CDR3 is TGTGCCAGCAGCTCAGGACAGAGCACAGATACGCAGTATTTT. The gene calls are TRBV7-2 and TRBJ2-3; the D gene is possibly TRBD1 (6 bases). Trimming pared 4 bases from V and 0 bases from J, leaving 8 bases between. CDR1 and CDR2 from the germline V gene are SGHTA and FQGNSA. This CDR3 is 14 amino acids long.